The 18 T cell receptor beta chains below were found in one sample sequenced in a study of T cell repertoires in cytomegalovirus infection. What these receptors recognize is not known. TCRdb reanalysed the reads using MiXCR and keeps one entry per CDR3 protein. In the table there are 380,000 or so distinct CDR3 sequences, about 35% of which are singletons. This sample comprised cultured PBMCs, obtained from culture after CMV antigen stimulation. The receptors come from a human donor in good health (CMV status not recorded). Some clones in this sample may be carry-over from other donors' samples.

Only a few counts were recorded for this clonotype. V is TRBV19 and J is TRBJ2-1, with unresolved D. Per germline, CDR1 LNHDA and CDR2 SQIVND (reference sequence). V lost 1 base, J lost 5 bases, and 9 bases lay in between. There are 14 residues in the CDR3. The CDR3 coding sequence is TGTGCCAGTAGTATAGTGGCACGGAACAATGAGCAGTTCTTC. Protein product: CASSIVARNNEQFF.

The chain employs TRBV10-3 and TRBJ1-1; D unresolved. Germline V gene lookup returns CDR1 ENHRY and CDR2 SYGVKD. The CDR3 has 12 amino acids. V lost 0 bases and J 11 bases, leaving 10 bases between the germline ends. This chain's CDR3 is CAISESGRSAFF. The CDR3 region has the DNA TGTGCCATCAGTGAGTCCGGCAGAAGTGCTTTCTTT.

The chain couples TRBV5-1 to TRBJ1-2; weak D call: TRBD1 (5 bases). This CDR3 comprises 14 residues. V lost 3 bases and J lost 5, with 14 bases in between. Germline CDR1 reads SGHRS; CDR2 reads YFSETQ. The CDR3 DNA reads TGCGCCAGCAGCTCAGATACAGGATCTTATGGCTACACCTTC. Translation: CASSSDTGSYGYTF.

V usage is TRBV6-1 and J usage is TRBJ2-7, with a tentative D call TRBD2 (5 bases). Germline V gives CDR1 MNHNS, CDR2 SASEGT. The CDR3 is 17 amino acids. V shed 5 bases and J shed 0 bases, with 20 bases lying between them. Here the CDR3 reads CASSSIVASQTSYEQYF. Here the CDR3 DNA reads TGTGCCAGCAGTTCTATAGTAGCGAGCCAAACCTCCTACGAGCAGTACTTC.

CDR3: CASSTGGLSSSGANVLTF. CDR3 nucleotides: TGTGCCAGCAGTACGGGAGGACTGTCGAGCTCTGGGGCCAACGTCCTGACTTTC. This rearrangement joins TRBV12-3 or TRBV12-4 to TRBJ2-6; 7 bases map to TRBD2. The CDR3 extends over 18 amino acids. The V and J ends lost 5 bases and 0 bases, in that order; junction bases with no gene match: 10.

The V and J genes are TRBV24-1 and TRBJ2-1, with D uncertain. Germline V lookup: CDR1 KGHDR, CDR2 SFDVKD. This CDR3 comprises 12 residues. V was pared by 0 bases and J by 8 bases, with 4 bases between. The DNA of the CDR3 is TGTGCCACCAGTGATTTGAGTGATGAGCAGTTCTTC. Its protein is CATSDLSDEQFF.

This clonotype turned up a few times. This sequence joins TRBV19 and TRBJ2-1; no firm D call. V lost 7 bases and J 3 bases, leaving 16 bases between the germline ends. The CDR3 extends over 15 amino acids. CDR1 and CDR2 (germline): LNHDA, SQIVND (reference sequence). In DNA form, the CDR3 reads TGTGCCAGTACCCACGGATCCGGTATCTACAATGAGCAGTTCTTC. This codes for CASTHGSGIYNEQFF.

The rearrangement links TRBV20-1 to TRBJ2-1; 9 positions match TRBD2. The junction had 13 bases not matched to a gene; V was cut back by 6 bases and J by 4 bases. This CDR3 region has 16 residues. Germline CDR1 reads DFQATT; CDR2 reads SNEGSKA (reference sequence). The DNA of the CDR3 is TGCAGTGCAGAAGAGTTTGTAGCGGGAGCTTACAATGAGCAGTTCTTC. Translating it yields CSAEEFVAGAYNEQFF.

The CDR3 region has the DNA TGTGCCAGCAGTCCCCTAGCGGGACCGGATTGGGATGAGCAGTTCTTC. Its translation is CASSPLAGPDWDEQFF. The chain combines TRBV7-9 with TRBJ2-1; TRBD2 agrees at 9 bases. V lost 6 bases and J lost 8; bases outside the gene matches: 14. The CDR3 has 16 residues. Germline loops: CDR1 SEHNR, CDR2 FQNEAQ (reference sequence).

The V call is TRBV5-1, the J call TRBJ2-1, with a weak D call TRBD2 (5 bases). The V and J ends lost 4 bases and 8 bases respectively, with 16 bases between them. The CDR3 consists of 14 residues. Germline assignment: CDR1 SGHRS and CDR2 YFSETQ. The CDR3 spells CASSPTWGVDEQFF. CDR3 coding DNA: TGCGCCAGCAGCCCAACTTGGGGAGTCGATGAGCAGTTCTTC. Combining the CDR3 with reference TRBV5-1 and TRBJ2-1 gives the whole variable domain KAGVTQTPRYLIKTRGQQVTLSCSPISGHRSVSWYQQTPGQGLQFLFEYFSETQRNKGNFPGRFSGRQFSNSRSEMNVSTLELGDSALYLCASSPTWGVDEQFFGPGTRLTVL.

This clonotype appeared many times. The V gene is TRBV10-3, the J gene TRBJ2-6; D not resolved. From germline, CDR1 is ENHRY and CDR2 SYGVKD. V shed 6 bases and J shed 2 bases, with 8 bases lying between them. The CDR3 is made up of 14 amino acids. The CDR3 DNA reads as TGTGCCATCAGCTCAGACGCTGGGGCCAACGTCCTGACTTTC. This encodes CAISSDAGANVLTF.

The chain uses TRBV7-6 and TRBJ2-5; 7 nucleotides align to TRBD2. The CDR3 is 15 amino acids. After removal of 5 bases from V and 2 bases from J, the junction contained 8 bases not matched to a gene. Germline-derived CDR1 and CDR2 are SGHVS and FNYEAQ. The CDR3 sequence: CASSPRDYRQETQYF. In nucleotides, the CDR3 is TGTGCCAGCAGCCCCCGGGACTATAGACAAGAGACCCAGTACTTC.

Only a few counts were recorded for this clonotype. The chain combines TRBV5-4 with TRBJ1-2, with D possibly matching TRBD1 (5 bases). Germline V gives CDR1 SGHNT, CDR2 YYREEE (reference sequence). V was trimmed by 0 bases and J by 8 bases, leaving 14 bases between them. The CDR3 is made up of 14 amino acids. The CDR3 reads CASSLVSRRDGYTF. The DNA for the CDR3 is TGTGCCAGCAGCTTGGTGTCGCGCAGGGACGGCTACACCTTC. The full variable domain, completed using reference TRBV5-4 and TRBJ1-2, is ETGVTQSPTHLIKTRGQQVTLRCSSQSGHNTVSWYQQALGQGPQFIFQYYREEENGRGNFPPRFSGLQFPNYSSELNVNALELDDSALYLCASSLVSRRDGYTFGSGTRLTVV.

There are many counts of this clonotype. This chain connects TRBV7-2 to TRBJ2-5, with 10 bases fitting TRBD2. The CDR3 sequence is 12 residues long. Germline lookup yields CDR1 SGHTA and CDR2 FQGNSA. After removal of 8 bases from V and 4 bases from J, the junction contained 1 base not matched to a gene. CDR3 DNA: TGTGCCAGCCGACTAGCGGGAGAGACCCAGTACTTC. Translation gives CASRLAGETQYF.

This clonotype came up many times. The chain is built from TRBV7-8 and TRBJ2-5; TRBD1 agrees at 9 bases. V lost 4 bases, J lost 5 bases, and 5 bases stayed unmatched. CDR1 and CDR2 from the germline V gene are SGHVS and FQNEAQ. This CDR3 has 14 amino acids. The CDR3 here is CASSSGTGKETQYF. The CDR3 nucleotides are TGTGCCAGCAGCTCAGGGACAGGGAAGGAGACCCAGTACTTC. Looking up the rest from reference TRBV7-8 and TRBJ2-5 gives the full variable domain: GAGVSQSPRYKVAKRGQDVALRCDPISGHVSLFWYQQALGQGPEFLTYFQNEAQLDKSGLPSDRFFAERPEGSVSTLKIQRTQQEDSAVYLCASSSGTGKETQYFGPGTRLLVL.

The chain is built from TRBV7-2 and TRBJ2-5, with TRBD1 matching over 7 bases. CDR1 and CDR2 from the germline V gene are SGHTA and FQGNSA. The CDR3 runs to 14 residues. V trimming: 5 bases; J trimming: 1 base; junction bases outside the gene matches: 4. CDR3 loop: CASSRWDSQETQYF. As DNA, the CDR3 is TGTGCCAGCAGCCGATGGGACAGCCAAGAGACCCAGTACTTC.

The J gene is TRBJ2-1, the V gene TRBV6-2 or TRBV6-3, with a possible D match to TRBD2 (5 bases). The CDR3 totals 15 residues. V gave up 7 bases and J gave up 0 bases, with 13 bases separating them. In germline, CDR1 is MNHEY, CDR2 SVGEGT. The CDR3 bases are TGTGCCAGCAACGTAGCGCCCAGCTCCTACAATGAGCAGTTCTTC. Its translation: CASNVAPSSYNEQFF.

The chain joins TRBV7-4 to TRBJ1-5; 9 bases agree with TRBD1. The junction had 15 bases not matched to a gene; V was cut back by 4 bases and J by 5 bases. Germline CDR1 reads SGHVT; CDR2 reads SQSDAQ. The CDR3 contains 18 residues. CDR3 in DNA: TGTGCCAGCAGCTCGGCGAGGGGACAGGGAAGCCTCTATCAGCCCCAGCATTTT. Translated, it gives CASSSARGQGSLYQPQHF.